A single T cell receptor beta chain is shown here with its context. Its antigen target is currently unknown. There are no base qualities to consult, and no much larger clone falls within one base. The library was prepared using the immunoSEQ multiplex PCR assay. Following the manufacturer's protocol, the hsTCRB Kit was used to amplify rearranged TCR beta chain sequences. An Illumina MiSeq was used to sequence the TCRB libraries. As for the original processing: Demultiplexing, trimming and gene mapping were performed with the kit vendor's proprietary platform. In TCRdb, the immuneACCESS table is reduced to in-frame sequences with V and J assigned. These tables do not hold every clone; where another copy was compared, an unresolved V gene accounts for under half, and the others remain unexplained. The V and J calls and clone size were taken over from that table, and D and trimming were inferred from the DNA. This sample has around 67,000 clones in its table, and around 80% of those were observed once. The ten most abundant clones make up 4% to 5.5% of the sample.

Clipping removes 4 bases from V and 1 base from J, with 8 as the unmatched junction base count. Via the germline V gene, CDR1 is MGHRA and CDR2 YSYEKL. The CDR3 goes from the cysteine to the phenylalanine over 16 residues. Only the CDR3 part of the read is kept: 48 bases, read in frame from the first base. The sample's time point, from its label and the paper: baseline, week 1 (first vaccination visit). In the paper's terms, the treatment or condition label means: pre-vaccination baseline after standard-of-care therapy. The donors had newly diagnosed IDH1-mutant astrocytomas of WHO grade 3 or 4 that showed loss of nuclear ATRX. The samples were drawn from NOA16, a multicentre, single-arm, open-label phase I trial in Germany that tested a mutant IDH1 peptide vaccine in humans for the first time. Blood drawn at visit V03 was used as the baseline sample for immunogenicity testing. The DNeasy Blood and Tissue Kit was used to extract genomic DNA from EDTA blood for TCRB sequencing.

The data were taken from a study of a mutant IDH1 vaccine in newly diagnosed glioma (dated by TCRdb to the early 2020s). Notes on the research overall: Of the roughly 33 treated patients, around 62% were male and about 40% were female, and the mean age was around 40 years. Before enrollment, patients had received standard therapy of radiotherapy alone, temozolomide alone, or radiochemotherapy with temozolomide; most received the combination. Peripheral blood samples were drawn at six visits, namely V03 (baseline), V05, V07, V10, V12 and V13. Longitudinal TCRB deep sequencing was done for 25 treated patients, wherever samples were available for exploratory analyses.

Points the paper makes about the study in general: The authors noted that analyses of patient blood samples could not be reproduced because of sample limitations. Pseudoprogression seemed to be unrelated to changes in the top peripheral T cell clonotypes found by TCRB sequencing. Across multiple MHC alleles, vaccine-induced immune responses were seen in around 94% of patients. PBMC samples for TCRB deep sequencing were selected based on availability.

This sequence uses TRBV4-1 and TRBJ2-3, with 7 middle bases fitting TRBD2. The sequence was collected from a woman under 30 with glioma. Some clones in this sample may be carry-over from other donors' samples. The material was peripheral blood mononuclear cells (PBMCs), obtained from a glioma patient treated with radiotherapy, temozolomide or both. The CDR3 sequence is CASSRGLADRTDTQYF. The DNA is as follows: TGCGCCAGCAGCCGTGGGCTAGCGGACCGCACAGATACGCAGTATTTT.